The next 23 T cell receptor beta chains were all read from a single sample in a study of blood T cells in healthy people across ages. Then a second PCR, running about 6 to 12 cycles, was carried out with a sample-barcoded 5' primer and a J-beta primer mix. TCRdb itself ran the 5' RACE reads through MiXCR, one entry per CDR3 protein. In the table there are around 800,000 distinct CDR3 sequences, about 45% of which are singletons. The material sequenced was blood. The receptors were sampled from a man older than 75 in good health.

This clonotype turned up a few times. The chain links TRBV25-1 to TRBJ2-1; 7 bases are shared with TRBD2. The CDR3 is 17 amino acids. Germline V gene data show CDR1 as MGHDK and CDR2 as SYGVNS. V was clipped by 2 bases and J by 4 bases; unmatched bases: 11. CDR3 nucleotide sequence: TGTGCCAGCAGTGAAGCCCCGGGGAGGGGAGGATACAATGAGCAGTTCTTC. The encoded protein is CASSEAPGRGGYNEQFF.

This clonotype was picked up a small number of times. The CDR3 loop is CSARGIGQGGYEQYF. CDR3 in DNA: TGCAGTGCTAGAGGAATCGGACAGGGTGGTTACGAGCAGTACTTC. The J gene is TRBJ2-7, the V gene TRBV20-1; the match to TRBD1 covers 8 bases. J lost 4 bases, V lost 1 base, and 9 bases had no gene match. CDR1 DFQATT and CDR2 SNEGSKA come from the germline V gene (reference sequence). The CDR3 runs to 15 residues.

The chain has TRBV12-3 or TRBV12-4 and TRBJ1-5; weak D call: TRBD1 (6 bases). V lost 2 bases and J lost 5, with 10 bases in between. CDR3 length equals 14 residues. CDR3 DNA: TGTGCCAGCAGTTTATCAGGGGCTCATCAGCCCCAGCATTTT. This translates into CASSLSGAHQPQHF.

The sample holds a few counts of this clonotype. This sequence joins TRBV10-3 and TRBJ2-5, with a weak D call TRBD1 (6 bases). The J call is uncertain, as TRBJ2-7 better fits the DNA end. Germline CDR1 is ENHRY and CDR2 is SYGVKD. The CDR3 has 14 residues. The CDR3 protein is CAISESSSGDEQYF. DNA for the CDR3: TGTGCCATCAGTGAGTCGAGCTCAGGGGACGAGCAGTACTTC.

This clonotype showed up many times. The rearrangement uses TRBV2 and TRBJ1-5; D not certain. The CDR3 runs 13 residues. The ends were cut back, 7 bases at V and 1 base at J, with 8 bases in the middle. CDR1 is SNHLY, CDR2 FYNNEI, per germline. The CDR3 nucleotides read TGTGCCAGCACTGTGGAGAGCAATCAGCCCCAGCATTTT. It is translated as CASTVESNQPQHF.

The rearrangement uses TRBV5-1 and TRBJ1-1, with 7 nucleotides matching TRBD1. Germline CDR1 and CDR2: SGHRS and YFSETQ. The CDR3 runs 17 residues. J lost 3 bases, V lost 4 bases, and 15 bases had no gene match. Written as DNA, the CDR3 is TGCGCCAGCAGCGACAGGGATATACAGGGTTGGGACACTGAAGCTTTCTTT. Its protein product is CASSDRDIQGWDTEAFF.

The rearrangement links TRBV7-9 to TRBJ2-1; 11 bases agree with TRBD2. With 3 bases clipped from V and 8 bases from J, the junction kept 6 bases outside the gene matches. Germline V gives CDR1 SEHNR, CDR2 FQNEAQ (reference sequence). The CDR3 consists of 15 residues. CDR3 nucleotides: TGTGCCAGCAGCTTCAAAACTAGCGGGAGCGATGAGCAGTTCTTC. It codes for CASSFKTSGSDEQFF.

This rearrangement joins TRBV6-1 to TRBJ2-3; 8 bases align to TRBD2. CDR3 length: 16 residues. Germline lookup yields CDR1 MNHNS and CDR2 SASEGT. Germline trimming cut 3 bases from V and 1 base from J; bases unmatched to any gene: 6. The chain's CDR3 is CASSEGAGGGTDTQYF. As DNA, the CDR3 is TGTGCCAGCAGTGAGGGGGCGGGGGGTGGCACAGATACGCAGTATTTT.

This clonotype was detected only a few times. One end of the junction is discordant with germline, which a read error may explain. The genes are TRBV7-2 and TRBJ2-3, with D unclear. The germline CDR1 and CDR2 sequences are SGHTA and FQGNSA. This CDR3 has 13 residues. CDR3 bases: TGTGCCAGCAGTTTAGCAGTCGGAGATACGCAGTATTTT. Amino acids: CASSLAVGDTQYF.

The V gene is TRBV20-1, the J gene TRBJ2-7; maybe TRBD2 (5 bases). Trimming stripped 7 bases from V and 1 base from J, with 17 bases between. This CDR3 is 14 amino acids long. From germline, CDR1 is DFQATT and CDR2 SNEGSKA (reference sequence). The CDR3 loop reads CSVPHASYSYEQYF. As DNA, the CDR3 is TGCAGTGTTCCCCATGCTAGCTATTCCTACGAGCAGTACTTC.

This clonotype was seen a handful of times. This CDR3 is CSARAMSGNADTQYF. CDR3 DNA: TGCAGTGCTAGAGCCATGTCAGGGAATGCAGATACGCAGTATTTT. The genes are TRBV20-1 and TRBJ2-3, with D possibly TRBD1 on 5 matching bases. This CDR3 region has 15 residues. Germline V gene lookup returns CDR1 DFQATT and CDR2 SNEGSKA (reference sequence). The germline V and J ends were trimmed by 1 base and 4 bases, with 15 bases remaining between them.

This chain joins TRBV20-1 and TRBJ2-1; 11 nucleotides match TRBD2. The V segment lost 2 bases and the J segment 5 bases; nucleotides outside the gene matches: 2. The CDR3 extends over 14 amino acids. Looked up from germline, CDR1 is DFQATT and CDR2 is SNEGSKA (reference sequence). The CDR3 DNA reads TGCAGTGCTAGAACTAGCGGGAGCCACAATGAGCAGTTCTTC. Amino acids: CSARTSGSHNEQFF.

This chain uses TRBV20-1 with TRBJ2-1; D remains unclear. Per the germline V gene, CDR1 is DFQATT and CDR2 is SNEGSKA (reference sequence). This CDR3 is built from 13 residues. V gave up 6 bases and J gave up 5 bases, with 14 bases separating them. In DNA, the CDR3 is TGCAGTGCAACCGCGGCTTATGACAATGAGCAGTTCTTC. It encodes CSATAAYDNEQFF.

The sample holds one count of this clonotype. The gene calls are TRBV5-6 and TRBJ2-4; D perhaps matches TRBD1 (6 bases). V gave up 4 bases and J gave up 0 bases, with 20 bases separating them. The germline gives CDR1 SGHDT, CDR2 YYEEEE. The CDR3 is 18 amino acids. CDR3 loop: CASSPQNRDTLAKNIQYF. CDR3 sequence (DNA): TGTGCCAGCAGCCCGCAGAACCGGGACACACTAGCCAAAAACATTCAGTACTTC.

In this sample, this clonotype turned up a few times. The chain links TRBV7-2 to TRBJ2-1; D tentatively fits TRBD1 or TRBD2 (5 bases each). Trimming stripped 4 bases from V and 0 bases from J, with 10 bases between. The CDR3 contains 15 residues. Germline V gene sequence: CDR1 SGHTA, CDR2 FQGNSA. CDR3 nucleotides: TGTGCCAGCAGCTCCCCTGGGGGCTCCTACAATGAGCAGTTCTTC. Protein sequence: CASSSPGGSYNEQFF.

The chain employs TRBV2 and TRBJ2-1; D might be TRBD2 (5 bases). The V gene lost 3 bases and the J gene lost 5 bases, with 11 bases spanning the gap. The CDR3 contains 14 residues. The germline V gene has CDR1 SNHLY and CDR2 FYNNEI. The CDR3 is CASSETNRDNEQFF. CDR3 nucleotide sequence: TGTGCCAGCAGTGAGACTAATCGAGACAATGAGCAGTTCTTC.

This clonotype was picked up one time. The V and J genes are TRBV20-1 and TRBJ2-2; D is unresolved. Germline CDR1 is DFQATT and CDR2 is SNEGSKA (reference sequence). There are 15 residues in the CDR3. V lost 0 bases and J 2 bases, leaving 10 bases between the germline ends. The CDR3 nucleotides are TGCAGTGCTAGAGATCTCCTAGTTAACACCGGGGAGCTGTTTTTT. Translation: CSARDLLVNTGELFF.

This chain links TRBV11-2 with TRBJ2-1; the D gene could be TRBD1 or TRBD2 (5 bases each). This CDR3 has 14 residues. Trimming removed 3 bases at V and 12 bases at J, with 18 bases between. The germline V gene has CDR1 SGHAT and CDR2 FQNNGV. CDR3 DNA sequence: TGTGCCAGCAGCTTCCGGACAAGCCTGGGAGCGCAGTTCTTC. It codes for CASSFRTSLGAQFF. The full variable domain, completed using reference TRBV11-2 and TRBJ2-1, is EAGVAQSPRYKIIEKRQSVAFWCNPISGHATLYWYQQILGQGPKLLIQFQNNGVVDDSQLPKDRFSAERLKGVDSTLKIQPAKLEDSAVYLCASSFRTSLGAQFFGPGTRLTVL.

The chain combines TRBV20-1 with TRBJ1-5; no reliable D call. The germline CDR1 and CDR2 sequences are DFQATT and SNEGSKA (reference sequence). The CDR3 runs 15 residues. V shed 0 bases and J shed 5 bases, with 14 bases lying between them. The CDR3 region is CSARDELAGYQPQHF. The CDR3 bases are TGCAGTGCTAGAGATGAATTGGCTGGGTATCAGCCCCAGCATTTT.

The rearrangement links TRBV4-3 to TRBJ1-4; tentatively, D is TRBD1 (5 bases). Germline V gene sequence: CDR1 LGHNA, CDR2 YSLEER. The CDR3 has 17 residues. V shed 0 bases and J shed 5 bases, with 16 bases lying between them. The CDR3 is CASSQDRPDRPNEKLFF. The CDR3 DNA is TGCGCCAGCAGCCAAGATAGGCCTGACAGACCCAATGAAAAACTGTTTTTT.

The rearrangement uses TRBV6-5 and TRBJ2-4, with unresolved D. Judging by the DNA end, TRBJ2-7 fits better; the J call may be wrong. The CDR3 extends over 11 amino acids. In germline, CDR1 is MNHEY, CDR2 SVGAGI. The CDR3 loop is CVSGPRYEQYF. The DNA for the CDR3 is TGTGTCTCTGGGCCCAGGTACGAGCAGTACTTC.

Only one count was recorded for this clonotype. The chain employs TRBV28 and TRBJ2-3, with TRBD2 identical over 7 bases. The ends lost 5 bases at V and 6 bases at J; junction bases unmatched: 5. The CDR3 spans 13 residues. Germline CDR1 and CDR2: MDHEN and SYDVKM. For the CDR3, the DNA is TGTGCCAGCAGTCGGGGACTACGCGATACGCAGTATTTT. Translated: CASSRGLRDTQYF. Supplemented by reference TRBV28 and TRBJ2-3, the full variable domain reads DVKVTQSSRYLVKRTGEKVFLECVQDMDHENMFWYRQDPGLGLRLIYFSYDVKMKEKGDIPEGYSVSREKKERFSLILESASTNQTSMYLCASSRGLRDTQYFGPGTRLTVL.

The chain carries TRBV14 and TRBJ1-2; 7 nucleotides match TRBD1. V lost 0 bases, J lost 6 bases, and 7 bases stayed unmatched. Germline CDR1 is SGHDN and CDR2 is FVKESK. This CDR3 region has 15 residues. The DNA of the CDR3 is TGTGCCAGCAGCCAAGATCTCGTGCAGGGGGATGGCTACACCTTC. This translates into CASSQDLVQGDGYTF.